Listed below are T cell receptor beta chains from one sample, sequenced in a study of tumor-infiltrating lymphocytes in primary liver carcinoma. TCRdb itself ran the multiplex PCR reads through MiXCR, one entry per CDR3 protein. The sample lists roughly 200,000 distinct CDR3 sequences, around four fifths occurring once. The source material was tumor tissue from primary liver carcinoma. All receptors derive from a man aged 35-49 years with primary liver carcinoma and hepatitis B virus infection. Both conserved end residues are part of each CDR3. Each record gives: D gene, J gene, clone size, V gene, CDR3 protein, CDR3 DNA. A D gene is named only where the DNA matches it firmly. A row's size may be missing; if present it is once, few, many or a size class.

d_gene: NA
j_gene: TRBJ2-1
abundance: NA
v_gene: TRBV5-1
CDR3aa: CASTRDSGSYNEQFF
CDR3nt: TGCGCCAGCACACGGGACTCCGGCTCCTACAATGAGCAGTTTTTC

d_gene: NA
j_gene: TRBJ2-5
abundance: NA
v_gene: TRBV10-2
CDR3aa: CASTGSSRQETQYF
CDR3nt: TGCGCCAGCACTGGTAGTTCCAGACAAGAGACACAGTACTTC

d_gene: NA
j_gene: TRBJ2-5
abundance: NA
v_gene: TRBV11-2
CDR3aa: CASSPSSIKGTGRETRYF
CDR3nt: TGTGCCAGCAGCCCTAGCTCAATCAAGGGTACTGGACGGGAGACCCGGTACTTC

d_gene: TRBD1
j_gene: TRBJ1-5
abundance: NA
v_gene: TRBV4-3
CDR3aa: CASSQTTQGAGNQPQYF
CDR3nt: TGCGCCAGCAGCCAAACTACACAGGGGGCCGGCAATCAGCCTCAATATTTT

d_gene: TRBD1
j_gene: TRBJ1-2
abundance: NA
v_gene: TRBV6-1
CDR3aa: CASSALRGGNGYTF
CDR3nt: TGTGCCAGCAGTGCCCTTAGAGGGGGCAATGGCTATACCTTC

d_gene: TRBD2
j_gene: TRBJ2-4
abundance: NA
v_gene: TRBV11-1
CDR3aa: CGSGFPGTIGTKNIQYF
CDR3nt: TGTGGCAGTGGCTTTCCCGGGACTATCGGGACCAAAAACATTCAGTACTTC

d_gene: NA
j_gene: TRBJ2-2
abundance: NA
v_gene: TRBV6-1
CDR3aa: CISSNTGGTPGELFF
CDR3nt: TGTATCAGCAGTAACACCGGGGGGACACCCGGGGAGCTGTTTTTT

d_gene: NA
j_gene: TRBJ2-1
abundance: NA
v_gene: TRBV29-1
CDR3aa: CSVGGGLSHNEQFF
CDR3nt: TGCAGCGTCGGGGGTGGGCTATCCCACAATGAGCAGTTCTTC

d_gene: NA
j_gene: TRBJ1-5
abundance: NA
v_gene: TRBV6-5
CDR3aa: CASNYSWGGNNQSQHF
CDR3nt: TGTGCCAGCAATTACTCTTGGGGGGGCAACAATCAGTCCCAGCATTTT

d_gene: NA
j_gene: TRBJ2-2
abundance: once
v_gene: TRBV29-1
CDR3aa: CSALTNGANTGKLFF
CDR3nt: TGCAGCGCTCTTACTAATGGGGCGAACACCGGGAAGCTGTTTTTT

d_gene: NA
j_gene: TRBJ2-4
abundance: NA
v_gene: TRBV11-2
CDR3aa: CTSTTSAVANNIQYF
CDR3nt: TGTACCAGCACCACTTCGGCGGTAGCCAATAATATTCAGTACTTC

d_gene: NA
j_gene: TRBJ2-1
abundance: NA
v_gene: TRBV29-1
CDR3aa: CSVTSILNEQFF
CDR3nt: TGCAGCGTTACGAGTATTCTTAATGAGCAATTCTTC

d_gene: NA
j_gene: TRBJ2-5
abundance: once
v_gene: TRBV30
CDR3aa: CAWSRGLVQETEYF
CDR3nt: TGTGCCTGGAGTAGGGGATTGGTCCAAGAGACCGAGTACTTC

d_gene: NA
j_gene: TRBJ2-5
abundance: NA
v_gene: TRBV28
CDR3aa: CSSSPTTGAIETQYF
CDR3nt: TGTTCCAGCAGTCCGACGACGGGGGCTATCGAGACCCAGTACTTC

d_gene: TRBD1
j_gene: TRBJ1-1
abundance: NA
v_gene: TRBV2
CDR3aa: CASSVGQGRNAEAFF
CDR3nt: TGTGCCAGCAGTGTGGGACAGGGGCGCAACGCTGAAGCTTTCTTT

d_gene: NA
j_gene: TRBJ2-3
abundance: NA
v_gene: TRBV4-1
CDR3aa: CASIQKEGTDTQYF
CDR3nt: TGTGCCAGCATCCAAAAAGAAGGCACAGATACGCAGTATTTT

d_gene: NA
j_gene: TRBJ2-2
abundance: NA
v_gene: TRBV4-1
CDR3aa: CASSFQGEGPGELFF
CDR3nt: TGCGCCAGCAGCTTCCAGGGGGAGGGCCCCGGGGAGCTGTTTTTT

d_gene: TRBD2
j_gene: TRBJ2-4
abundance: NA
v_gene: TRBV11-1
CDR3aa: CTISIPETSGTKNIQYF
CDR3nt: TGTACCATCAGCATTCCCGAGACTAGCGGGACCAAAAACATTCAGTACTTC

d_gene: TRBD2
j_gene: TRBJ2-3
abundance: many
v_gene: TRBV5-4
CDR3aa: CASSLGLAATDTQYF
CDR3nt: TGTGCCAGCAGCTTGGGGCTAGCGGCCACAGATACGCAGTATTTT

d_gene: TRBD1
j_gene: TRBJ2-1
abundance: NA
v_gene: TRBV29-1
CDR3aa: CSVLQGLPLNEQLF
CDR3nt: TGTAGCGTATTACAGGGGCTCCCACTTAATGAGCAGCTCTTC

d_gene: NA
j_gene: TRBJ1-1
abundance: NA
v_gene: TRBV7-9
CDR3aa: CASGLNRQGESFF
CDR3nt: TGTGCCAGCGGCTTAAATAGGCAGGGTGAATCTTTCTTC

d_gene: NA
j_gene: TRBJ2-7
abundance: NA
v_gene: TRBV6-1
CDR3aa: CASLRTELTYEQYF
CDR3nt: TGTGCCAGTCTCAGGACGGAGTTAACATACGAGCAGTACTTC

d_gene: NA
j_gene: TRBJ2-4
abundance: many
v_gene: TRBV7-9
CDR3aa: CASSPRQRGENIQYF
CDR3nt: TGTGCCAGCAGCCCGCGACAGAGAGGGGAAAACATTCAGTACTTC

d_gene: NA
j_gene: TRBJ2-5
abundance: NA
v_gene: TRBV5-6
CDR3aa: CASGPPTGTIQETQYF
CDR3nt: TGTGCCAGCGGCCCCCCGACAGGGACTATCCAAGAGACCCAGTACTTC

d_gene: TRBD2
j_gene: TRBJ2-1
abundance: NA
v_gene: TRBV5-1
CDR3aa: CASRLLTSENEQFF
CDR3nt: TGCGCCAGCAGATTGCTGACTAGCGAGAATGAGCAGTTCTTC